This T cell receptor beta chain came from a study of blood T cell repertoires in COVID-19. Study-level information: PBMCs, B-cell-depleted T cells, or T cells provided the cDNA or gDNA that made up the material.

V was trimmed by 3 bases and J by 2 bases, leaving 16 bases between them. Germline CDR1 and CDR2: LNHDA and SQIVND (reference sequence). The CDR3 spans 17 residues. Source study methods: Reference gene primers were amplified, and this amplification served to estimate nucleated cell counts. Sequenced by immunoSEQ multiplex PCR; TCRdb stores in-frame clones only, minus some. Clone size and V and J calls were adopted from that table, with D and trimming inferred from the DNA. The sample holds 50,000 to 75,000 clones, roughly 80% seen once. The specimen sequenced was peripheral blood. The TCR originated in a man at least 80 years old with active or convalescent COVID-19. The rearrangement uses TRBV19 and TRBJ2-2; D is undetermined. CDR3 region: CASSIATIRINTGELFF. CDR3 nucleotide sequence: TGTGCCAGTAGTATCGCCACGATCAGGATAAACACCGGGGAGCTGTTTTTT.